The 21 T cell receptor beta chains in this list originate from one sample, sequenced in a study of post-analysis software for immune sequencing data. These TCRs are of unknown antigen specificity. Regarding the study as a whole: TRBV5-6, TRBV5-1 and TRBV20-1 belonged to a set of roughly five TRBV segments that were more frequent in patients than controls.

Unique molecular identifiers were present in the TCR beta cDNA libraries. TCRdb re-derived calls from the PCR reads in MiXCR, one entry per CDR3 protein. The top ten hold approximately 10% of the sample, which has 600,000 to 750,000 distinct CDR3 sequences, roughly three fifths seen once. Sequenced input: blood. The receptor source for this set is a girl aged 2 to 9 with multiple sclerosis.

This clonotype was counted between two and nine times. This chain links TRBV7-9 with TRBJ2-7; 8 nucleotides agree with TRBD1. The CDR3 has 12 residues. CDR1 is SEHNR, CDR2 FQNEAQ, per germline (reference sequence). The ends lost 5 bases at V and 5 bases at J; junction bases unmatched: 2. The DNA of the CDR3 is TGTGCCAGCAGCCCGACAGGGGACGAGCAGTACTTC. This encodes CASSPTGDEQYF.

This clonotype was observed a handful of times. The chain joins TRBV29-1 to TRBJ2-7, with TRBD2 identical over 7 bases. V was clipped by 0 bases and J by 2 bases; unmatched bases: 4. The CDR3 sequence is 14 residues long. Germline CDR1 SQVTM, CDR2 ANQGSEA. CDR3 region: CSVEDRGEAYEQYF. The CDR3 DNA sequence: TGCAGCGTTGAAGATCGGGGGGAAGCCTACGAGCAGTACTTC.

This sequence joins TRBV15 and TRBJ2-7, with 9 nucleotides matching TRBD1. From germline, CDR1 is LNHNV and CDR2 YYDKDF (reference sequence). The CDR3 runs 16 residues. V was clipped by 3 bases and J by 1 base; unmatched bases: 7. The CDR3 loop reads CATSSTPGQGSYEQYF. The CDR3 DNA follows: TGTGCCACCAGCAGTACCCCGGGACAGGGTTCCTACGAGCAGTACTTC.

This rearrangement joins TRBV12-3 or TRBV12-4 to TRBJ2-3, with unresolved D. V was pared by 7 bases and J by 2 bases, with 10 bases between. The CDR3 runs 13 residues. The chain's CDR3 is CASNLLTTDTQYF. The CDR3 DNA reads as TGTGCCAGCAACTTACTGACCACAGATACGCAGTATTTT.

The J gene is TRBJ2-7, the V gene TRBV5-1; D is uncertain. The end of the DNA is better explained by TRBJ2-5, so the J call may be wrong. The CDR3 has 16 amino acids. From germline, CDR1 is SGHRS and CDR2 YFSETQ. The CDR3 bases are TGCGCCAGCAGCTTGGCAAGGGCACATCCCGGAGAGACCCAGTACTTC. Translating gives CASSLARAHPGETQYF.

This clonotype was recorded only once. The V gene is TRBV2, the J gene TRBJ2-2; 12 positions agree with TRBD2. J lost 5 bases, V lost 8 bases, and 3 bases had no gene match. Germline CDR1 reads SNHLY; CDR2 reads FYNNEI. This CDR3 spans 14 amino acids. The CDR3 is CASGGLAGTGELFF. Here the CDR3 DNA reads TGTGCCAGCGGTGGACTAGCGGGGACCGGGGAGCTGTTTTTT.

The gene calls are TRBV29-1 and TRBJ1-2, with 8 bases lining up with TRBD1. CDR1 SQVTM and CDR2 ANQGSEA come from the germline V gene. The CDR3 spans 12 residues. The CDR3 sequence is CTATGEDYGYTF. The DNA for the CDR3 is TGCACCGCGACAGGGGAGGATTATGGCTACACCTTC.

J is TRBJ2-5 and V is TRBV28; 8 positions match TRBD1. The ends lost 7 bases at V and 5 bases at J; junction bases unmatched: 9. The CDR3 totals 14 residues. The germline gives CDR1 MDHEN, CDR2 SYDVKM. This CDR3 reads CASKLGDRTETQYF. The CDR3 DNA sequence: TGTGCCAGCAAACTCGGGGACAGGACGGAGACCCAGTACTTC.

V gene TRBV20-1 combines with J gene TRBJ1-2, with a weak D call TRBD1 (5 bases). The CDR3 runs 12 residues. The germline gives CDR1 DFQATT, CDR2 SNEGSKA (reference sequence). The V and J ends lost 2 bases and 8 bases respectively, with 12 bases between them. This chain's CDR3 is CSARIGDRGYTF. The CDR3 DNA sequence: TGCAGTGCTAGAATAGGGGATCGCGGCTACACCTTC.

Only a few counts were recorded for this clonotype. The rearrangement links TRBV20-1 to TRBJ2-5; no clear D gene. V was trimmed by 0 bases and J by 3 bases, leaving 11 bases between them. The CDR3 is made up of 14 amino acids. Germline V gives CDR1 DFQATT, CDR2 SNEGSKA (reference sequence). CDR3 protein: CSARDLWQKETQYF. The CDR3 DNA follows: TGCAGTGCTAGAGATCTTTGGCAGAAAGAGACCCAGTACTTC.

This clonotype has just a few counts. V gene TRBV30 combines with J gene TRBJ2-3; D might be TRBD1 or TRBD2, each matching 5 bases. The CDR3 has 14 amino acids. Trimming took 6 bases from V and 0 from J, leaving 13 bases between them. Germline V lookup: CDR1 GTSNPN, CDR2 SVGIG (reference sequence). The CDR3 DNA sequence: TGTGCCTGCCGGGACCCCGCTAGCACAGATACGCAGTATTTT. Translation gives CACRDPASTDTQYF.

The genes are TRBV20-1 and TRBJ2-7; TRBD1 matches 10 bases. CDR1 and CDR2 from the germline V gene are DFQATT and SNEGSKA (reference sequence). V shed 0 bases and J 4 bases; nucleotides not matched to a gene: 6. The CDR3 is 15 amino acids. This CDR3 is CSARETGTGVYEQYF. The CDR3 nucleotides read TGCAGTGCTAGAGAGACCGGGACAGGGGTATACGAGCAGTACTTC.

This chain links TRBV5-1 with TRBJ1-6; possibly TRBD1 for D (5 bases). The CDR3 contains 16 residues. CDR1 is SGHRS, CDR2 YFSETQ, per germline. V lost 2 bases and J 5 bases, leaving 14 bases between the germline ends. CDR3 loop: CASSFSGRVDNSPLHF. The CDR3 DNA reads TGCGCCAGCAGCTTTAGTGGCAGGGTGGATAATTCACCCCTCCACTTT.

This clonotype occurred once. This chain joins TRBV20-1 and TRBJ2-1; unclear D gene. The V gene's germline CDR1 is DFQATT and CDR2 SNEGSKA (reference sequence). This CDR3 spans 14 amino acids. The germline V and J ends were trimmed by 0 bases and 0 bases, with 6 bases remaining between them. CDR3 sequence: CSARDKSSYNEQFF. DNA of the CDR3: TGCAGTGCTAGAGATAAGAGCTCCTACAATGAGCAGTTCTTC.

Only a few counts were recorded for this clonotype. The chain has TRBV20-1 and TRBJ2-7; 10 bases align to TRBD2. Germline V lookup: CDR1 DFQATT, CDR2 SNEGSKA (reference sequence). With 4 bases clipped from V and 4 bases from J, the junction kept 10 bases outside the gene matches. There are 15 residues in the CDR3. This chain's CDR3 is CSATRGAGGPYEQYF. DNA of the CDR3: TGCAGTGCTACTCGGGGAGCGGGAGGGCCTTACGAGCAGTACTTC.

This chain uses TRBV7-2 with TRBJ2-1; 8 bases are a match to TRBD2. Germline CDR1 is SGHTA and CDR2 is FQGNSA. V lost 1 base and J lost 7; bases outside the gene matches: 6. CDR3 length: 15 residues. CDR3 DNA sequence: TGTGCCAGCAGCTTAGGACCGCGGGGGGCAAATGAGCAGTTCTTC. Translating gives CASSLGPRGANEQFF.

The chain links TRBV3-1 to TRBJ2-7; 8 bases fit TRBD1. Germline CDR1 is LGHDT and CDR2 is YNNKEL (reference sequence). V lost 5 bases to trimming and J lost 4 bases; unmatched junction nucleotides: 10. The CDR3 spans 15 residues. CDR3 in amino acids: CASSTRTGWRYEQYF. In DNA form, the CDR3 reads TGTGCCAGCAGCACCCGGACAGGGTGGCGGTACGAGCAGTACTTC.

The chain recombines TRBV4-3 with TRBJ2-2; D may correspond to TRBD1 or TRBD2 (5 bases each). CDR1 and CDR2 (germline): LGHNA, YSLEER. With 4 bases removed from V and 4 bases from J, the gap between germline ends came to 10 bases. The CDR3 is 14 residues long. CDR3 coding DNA: TGCGCCAGCAGCCTAAAGAGGGGCACCGGGGAGCTGTTTTTT. Protein: CASSLKRGTGELFF.

This clonotype appeared once. V usage is TRBV20-1 and J usage is TRBJ1-2; TRBD1 agrees at 7 bases. The CDR3 covers 13 residues. The V gene end was trimmed by 5 bases and the J gene end by 4 bases; junction bases not matched to a gene: 7. CDR1 is DFQATT and CDR2 is SNEGSKA in the germline V gene (reference sequence). The CDR3 region is CSAWDSMGYGYTF. The CDR3 DNA is TGCAGTGCTTGGGACAGTATGGGCTATGGCTACACCTTC.

V usage is TRBV29-1 and J usage is TRBJ2-4, with D tentatively TRBD1 (5 bases). The CDR3 length is 18 residues. CDR1 SQVTM and CDR2 ANQGSEA come from the germline V gene. V shed 5 bases and J shed 0 bases, with 23 bases lying between them. CDR3 sequence reads: CSVQRAGLGSVAKNIQYF. The CDR3 DNA follows: TGCAGCGTTCAACGGGCAGGGCTAGGTTCGGTAGCCAAAAACATTCAGTACTTC.

DNA of the CDR3: TGCAGTGCTAGTGGCAGAGGGACATACAATGAGCAGTTCTTC. As protein: CSASGRGTYNEQFF. The V gene is TRBV20-1, the J gene TRBJ2-1; D might be TRBD1 (6 bases). CDR3 size: 14 residues. Germline V lookup: CDR1 DFQATT, CDR2 SNEGSKA (reference sequence). Trimming removed 3 bases from V and 4 bases from J, with 13 bases in between.